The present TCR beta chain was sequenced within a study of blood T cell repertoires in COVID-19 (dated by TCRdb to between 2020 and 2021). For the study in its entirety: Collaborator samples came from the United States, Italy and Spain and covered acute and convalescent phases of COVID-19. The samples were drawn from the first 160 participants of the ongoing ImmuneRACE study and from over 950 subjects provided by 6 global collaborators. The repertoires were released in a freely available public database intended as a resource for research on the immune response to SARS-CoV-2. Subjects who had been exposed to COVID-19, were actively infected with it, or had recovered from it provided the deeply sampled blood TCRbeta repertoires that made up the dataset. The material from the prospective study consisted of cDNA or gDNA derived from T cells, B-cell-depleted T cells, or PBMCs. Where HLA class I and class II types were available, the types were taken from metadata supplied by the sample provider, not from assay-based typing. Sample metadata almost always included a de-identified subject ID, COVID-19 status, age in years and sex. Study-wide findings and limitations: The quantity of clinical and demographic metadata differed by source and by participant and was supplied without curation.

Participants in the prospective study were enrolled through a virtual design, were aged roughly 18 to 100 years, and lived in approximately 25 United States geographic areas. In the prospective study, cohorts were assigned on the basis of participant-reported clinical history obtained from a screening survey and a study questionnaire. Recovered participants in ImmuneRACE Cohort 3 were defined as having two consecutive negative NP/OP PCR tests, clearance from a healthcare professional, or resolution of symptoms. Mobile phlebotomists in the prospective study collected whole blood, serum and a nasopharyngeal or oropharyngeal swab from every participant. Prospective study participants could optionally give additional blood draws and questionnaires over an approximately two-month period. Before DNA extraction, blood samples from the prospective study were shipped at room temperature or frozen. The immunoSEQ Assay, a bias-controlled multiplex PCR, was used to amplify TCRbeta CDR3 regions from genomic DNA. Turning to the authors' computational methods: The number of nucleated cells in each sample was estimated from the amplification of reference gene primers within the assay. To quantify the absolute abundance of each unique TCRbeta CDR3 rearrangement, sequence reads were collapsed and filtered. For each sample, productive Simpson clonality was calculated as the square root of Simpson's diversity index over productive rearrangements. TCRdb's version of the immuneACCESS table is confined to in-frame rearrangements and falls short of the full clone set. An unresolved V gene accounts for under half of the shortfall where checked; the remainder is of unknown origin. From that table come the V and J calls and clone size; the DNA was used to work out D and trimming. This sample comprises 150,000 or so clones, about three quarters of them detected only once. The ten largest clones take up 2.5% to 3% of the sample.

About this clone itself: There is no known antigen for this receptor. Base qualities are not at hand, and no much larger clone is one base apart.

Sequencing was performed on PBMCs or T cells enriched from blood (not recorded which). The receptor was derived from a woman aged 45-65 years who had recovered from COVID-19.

CDR3 protein: CATSSPGGSTDTQYF. The DNA sequence is TGTGCCACCAGCAGTCCCGGCGGGAGCACAGATACGCAGTATTTT. The chain employs TRBV15 and TRBJ2-3, and TRBD2 may be the D gene, going by 5 matching bases. The germline V gene (reference sequence) sets CDR1 to LNHNV and CDR2 to YYDKDF. Trimming costs V 3 bases and J 0 bases, and their ends lie 10 bases apart. Measured from the cysteine to the phenylalanine, the CDR3 is 15 residues long. Only CDR3 DNA remains: 45 bases, in frame from the first base. The CDR3, completed at both ends by the reference TRBV15 and TRBJ2-3 genes, gives the full variable domain DAMVIQNPRYQVTQFGKPVTLSCSQTLNHNVMYWYQQKSSQAPKLLFHYYDKDFNNEADTPDNFQSRRPNTSFCFLDIRSPGLGDTAMYLCATSSPGGSTDTQYFGPGTRLTVL.